The entry that follows covers one TCR beta chain sequence. This sample was included in a study of blood T cell repertoires in COVID-19. Across the whole study: Italy, Spain and the United States were the sources of the convalescent and acute COVID-19 samples.

As originally analysed: Nucleated cell number was recorded as an estimate derived from reference gene primer amplification. Only in-frame clones appear in the TCRdb table, and some are missing; sequencing was by immunoSEQ multiplex PCR. The V and J calls and the clone size are those of that table, but D and trimming were determined from the DNA. The data show 130,000 or so clones, with roughly 90% seen just once and roughly 2.2% held by the top ten. The V gene lost 8 bases and the J gene lost 3 bases, with 13 bases spanning the gap. CDR1 and CDR2 from the germline V gene are MNHEY and SVGAGI. The CDR3 spans 14 residues.

The gene calls are TRBV6-5 and TRBJ1-4, with D possibly matching TRBD1 (6 bases). The sample was peripheral blood. The clonotype was recovered from a man between 70 and 80 years old with active COVID-19. The CDR3 nucleotides are TGTGCCAGCCAGCAAGGGGGAGCTAATGAAAAACTGTTTTTT. Protein: CASQQGGANEKLFF.